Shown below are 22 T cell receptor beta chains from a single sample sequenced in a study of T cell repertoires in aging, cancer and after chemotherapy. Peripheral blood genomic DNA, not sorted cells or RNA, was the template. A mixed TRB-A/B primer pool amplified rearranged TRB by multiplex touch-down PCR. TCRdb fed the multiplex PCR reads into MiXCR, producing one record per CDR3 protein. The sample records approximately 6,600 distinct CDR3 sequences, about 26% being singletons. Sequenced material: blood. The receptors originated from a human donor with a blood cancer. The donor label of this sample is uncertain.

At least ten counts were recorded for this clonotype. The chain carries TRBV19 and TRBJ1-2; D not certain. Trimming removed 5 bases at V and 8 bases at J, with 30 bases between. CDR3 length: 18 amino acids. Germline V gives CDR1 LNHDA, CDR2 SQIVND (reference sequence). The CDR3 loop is CASSPLIQLTLVWMGYTF. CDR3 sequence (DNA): TGTGCCAGTAGTCCGTTAATTCAACTCACCTTGGTCTGGATGGGCTACACCTTC.

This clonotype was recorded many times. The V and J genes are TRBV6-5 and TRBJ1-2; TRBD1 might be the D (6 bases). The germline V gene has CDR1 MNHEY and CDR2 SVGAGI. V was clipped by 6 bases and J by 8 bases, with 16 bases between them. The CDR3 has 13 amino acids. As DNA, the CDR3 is TGTGCCAGCAGCCTAACCCACAGGGTGGGCTACACCTTC. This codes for CASSLTHRVGYTF.

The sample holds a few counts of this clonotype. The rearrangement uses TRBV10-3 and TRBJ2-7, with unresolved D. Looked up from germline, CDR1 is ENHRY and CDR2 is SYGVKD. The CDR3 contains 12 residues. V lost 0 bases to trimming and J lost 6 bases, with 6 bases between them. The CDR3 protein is CAISESWTEQYF. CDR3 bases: TGTGCCATCAGTGAGTCCTGGACCGAGCAGTACTTC.

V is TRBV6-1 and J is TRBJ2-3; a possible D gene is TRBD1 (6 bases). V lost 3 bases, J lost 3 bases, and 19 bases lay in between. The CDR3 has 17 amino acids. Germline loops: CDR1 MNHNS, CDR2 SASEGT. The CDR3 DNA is TGTGCCAGCAGTGATGCACAGGGTTGGGCTAGGACAGATACGCAGTATTTT. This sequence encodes CASSDAQGWARTDTQYF.

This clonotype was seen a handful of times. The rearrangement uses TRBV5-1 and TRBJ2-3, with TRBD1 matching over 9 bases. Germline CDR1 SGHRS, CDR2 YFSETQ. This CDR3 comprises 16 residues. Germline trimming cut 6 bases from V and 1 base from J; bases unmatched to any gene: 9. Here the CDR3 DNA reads TGCGCCAGCACGACAGGGGGAACGGTCGGCACAGATACGCAGTATTTT. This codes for CASTTGGTVGTDTQYF.

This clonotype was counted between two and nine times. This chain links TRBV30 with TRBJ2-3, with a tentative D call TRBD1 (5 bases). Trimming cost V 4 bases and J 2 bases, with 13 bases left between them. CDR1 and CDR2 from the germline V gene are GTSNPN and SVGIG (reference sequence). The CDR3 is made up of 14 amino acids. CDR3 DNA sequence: TGTGCCTGGATTAGGCAGGGCAACACAGATACGCAGTATTTT. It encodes CAWIRQGNTDTQYF.

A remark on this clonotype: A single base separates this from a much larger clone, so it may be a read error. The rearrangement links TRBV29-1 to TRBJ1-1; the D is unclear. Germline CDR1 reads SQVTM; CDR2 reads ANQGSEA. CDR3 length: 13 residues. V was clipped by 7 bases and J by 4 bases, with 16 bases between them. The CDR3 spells CSADTRLGTEAFF. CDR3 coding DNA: TGCAGCGCTGATACCAGGTTGGGCACTGAAGCTTTCTTT.

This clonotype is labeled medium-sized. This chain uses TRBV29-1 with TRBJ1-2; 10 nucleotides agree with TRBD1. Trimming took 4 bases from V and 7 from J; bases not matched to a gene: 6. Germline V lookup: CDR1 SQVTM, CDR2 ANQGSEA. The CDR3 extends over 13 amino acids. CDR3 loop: CSVGLTGGLGYTF. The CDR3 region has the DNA TGCAGCGTTGGCCTGACAGGGGGCCTTGGCTACACCTTC.

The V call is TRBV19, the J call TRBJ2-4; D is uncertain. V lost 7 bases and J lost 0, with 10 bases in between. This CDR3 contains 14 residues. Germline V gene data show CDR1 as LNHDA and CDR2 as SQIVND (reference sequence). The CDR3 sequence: CASNVGLAKNIQYF. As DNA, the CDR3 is TGTGCCAGTAATGTGGGTTTAGCCAAAAACATTCAGTACTTC.

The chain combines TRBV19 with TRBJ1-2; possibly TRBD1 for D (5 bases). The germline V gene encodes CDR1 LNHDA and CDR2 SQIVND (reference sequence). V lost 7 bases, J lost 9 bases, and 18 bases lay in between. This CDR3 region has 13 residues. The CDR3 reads CASTAHTRGSYTF. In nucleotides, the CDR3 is TGTGCCAGTACCGCTCACACAAGGGGCAGCTACACCTTC.

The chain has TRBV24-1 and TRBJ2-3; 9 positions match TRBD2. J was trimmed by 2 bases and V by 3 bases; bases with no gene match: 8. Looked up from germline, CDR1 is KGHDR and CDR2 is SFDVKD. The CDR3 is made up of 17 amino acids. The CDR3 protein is CATSDDTGTSPTDTQYF. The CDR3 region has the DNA TGTGCCACCAGTGATGATACCGGGACTAGCCCCACAGATACGCAGTATTTT.

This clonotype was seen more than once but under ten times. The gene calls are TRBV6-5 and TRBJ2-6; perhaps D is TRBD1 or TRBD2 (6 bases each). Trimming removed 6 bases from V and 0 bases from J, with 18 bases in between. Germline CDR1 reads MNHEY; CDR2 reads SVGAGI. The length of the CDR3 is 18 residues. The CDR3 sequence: CASSPMGGGVSGANVLTF. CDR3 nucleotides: TGTGCCAGCAGCCCAATGGGGGGCGGGGTCTCTGGGGCCAACGTCCTGACTTTC.

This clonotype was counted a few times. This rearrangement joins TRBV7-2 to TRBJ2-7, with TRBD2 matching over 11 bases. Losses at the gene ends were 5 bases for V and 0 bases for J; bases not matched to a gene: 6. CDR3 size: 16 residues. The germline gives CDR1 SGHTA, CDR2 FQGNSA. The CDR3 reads CASSVSGTSGSYEQYF. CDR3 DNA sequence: TGTGCCAGCAGCGTCAGCGGGACTAGCGGCTCCTACGAGCAGTACTTC. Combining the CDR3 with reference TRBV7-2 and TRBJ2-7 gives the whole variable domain GAGVSQSPSNKVTEKGKDVELRCDPISGHTALYWYRQSLGQGLEFLIYFQGNSAPDKSGLPSDRFSAERTGGSVSTLTIQRTQQEDSAVYLCASSVSGTSGSYEQYFGPGTRLTVT.

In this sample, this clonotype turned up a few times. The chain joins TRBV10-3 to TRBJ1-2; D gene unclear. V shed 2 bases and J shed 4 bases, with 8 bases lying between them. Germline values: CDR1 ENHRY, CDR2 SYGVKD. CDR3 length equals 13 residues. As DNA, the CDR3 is TGTGCCATCAGTGAGATCGACATCTATGGCTACACCTTC. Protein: CAISEIDIYGYTF.

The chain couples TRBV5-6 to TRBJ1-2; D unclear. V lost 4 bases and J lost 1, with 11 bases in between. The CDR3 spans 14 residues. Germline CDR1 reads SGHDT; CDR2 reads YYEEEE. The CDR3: CASSPGANNYGYTF. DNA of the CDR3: TGTGCCAGCAGCCCGGGTGCCAATAACTATGGCTACACCTTC.

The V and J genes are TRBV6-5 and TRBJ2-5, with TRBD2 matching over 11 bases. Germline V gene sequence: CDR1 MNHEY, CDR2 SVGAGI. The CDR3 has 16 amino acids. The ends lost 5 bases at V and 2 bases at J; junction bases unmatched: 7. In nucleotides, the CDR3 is TGTGCCAGCAGTATCTCACTAGCGGGGGATCAAGAGACCCAGTACTTC. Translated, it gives CASSISLAGDQETQYF.

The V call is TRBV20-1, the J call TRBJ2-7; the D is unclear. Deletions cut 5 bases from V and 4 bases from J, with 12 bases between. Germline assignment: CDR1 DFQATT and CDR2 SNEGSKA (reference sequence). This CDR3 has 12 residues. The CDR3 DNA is TGCAGTGCTCCAGCGACTCCTTACGAGCAGTACTTC. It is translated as CSAPATPYEQYF.

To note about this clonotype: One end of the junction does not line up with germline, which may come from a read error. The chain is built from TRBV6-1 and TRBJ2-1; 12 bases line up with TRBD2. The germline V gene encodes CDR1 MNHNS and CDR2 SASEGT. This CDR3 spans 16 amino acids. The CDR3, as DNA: TGCGCCAGCAGTGAGTCCCGACTAGCGGGGGTAAATGAGCAGTTCTTC. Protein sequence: CASSESRLAGVNEQFF.

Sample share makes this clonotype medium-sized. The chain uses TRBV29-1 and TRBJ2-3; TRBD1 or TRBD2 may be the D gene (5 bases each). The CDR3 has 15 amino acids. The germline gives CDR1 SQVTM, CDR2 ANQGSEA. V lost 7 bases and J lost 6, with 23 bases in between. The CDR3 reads CSAREGDPSVDTQYF. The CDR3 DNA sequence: TGCAGCGCCCGGGAAGGGGACCCTAGTGTTGATACGCAGTATTTT.

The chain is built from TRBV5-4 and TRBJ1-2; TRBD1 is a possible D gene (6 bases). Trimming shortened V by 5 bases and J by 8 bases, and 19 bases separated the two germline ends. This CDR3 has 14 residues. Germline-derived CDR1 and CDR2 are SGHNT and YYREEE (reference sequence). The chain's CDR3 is CASRGQISQGGYTF. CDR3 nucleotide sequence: TGTGCCAGCAGAGGACAAATCTCCCAGGGGGGCTACACCTTC.

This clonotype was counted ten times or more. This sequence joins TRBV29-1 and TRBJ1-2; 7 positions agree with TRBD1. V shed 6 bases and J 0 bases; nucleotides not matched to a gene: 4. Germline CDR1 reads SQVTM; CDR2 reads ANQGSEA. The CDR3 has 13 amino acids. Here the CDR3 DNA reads TGCAGCGTCGGGGACAGTCCTAACTATGGCTACACCTTC. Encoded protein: CSVGDSPNYGYTF.

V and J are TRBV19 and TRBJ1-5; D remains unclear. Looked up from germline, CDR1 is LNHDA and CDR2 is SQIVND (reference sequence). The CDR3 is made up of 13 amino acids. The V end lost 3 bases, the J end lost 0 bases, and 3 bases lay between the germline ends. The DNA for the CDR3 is TGTGCCAGTAGTATGGTTAGCAATCAGCCCCAGCATTTT. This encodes CASSMVSNQPQHF.